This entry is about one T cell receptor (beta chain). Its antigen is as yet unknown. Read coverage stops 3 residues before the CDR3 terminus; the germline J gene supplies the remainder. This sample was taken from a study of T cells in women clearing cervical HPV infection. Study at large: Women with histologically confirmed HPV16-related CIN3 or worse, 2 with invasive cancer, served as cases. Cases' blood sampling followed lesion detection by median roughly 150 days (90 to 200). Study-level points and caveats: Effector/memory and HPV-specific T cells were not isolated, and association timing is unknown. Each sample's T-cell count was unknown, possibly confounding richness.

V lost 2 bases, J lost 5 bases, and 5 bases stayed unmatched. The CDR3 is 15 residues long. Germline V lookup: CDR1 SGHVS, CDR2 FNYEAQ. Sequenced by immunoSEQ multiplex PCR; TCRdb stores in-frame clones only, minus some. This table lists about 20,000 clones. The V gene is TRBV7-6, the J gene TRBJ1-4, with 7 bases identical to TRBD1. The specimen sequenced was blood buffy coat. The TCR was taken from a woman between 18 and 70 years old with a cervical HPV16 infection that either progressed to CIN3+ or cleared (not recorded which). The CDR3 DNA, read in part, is TGTGCCAGCAGCTTATCCGGGACAGTCAATGAAAAA. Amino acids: CASSLSGTVNEK. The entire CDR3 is CASSLSGTVNEKLFF.